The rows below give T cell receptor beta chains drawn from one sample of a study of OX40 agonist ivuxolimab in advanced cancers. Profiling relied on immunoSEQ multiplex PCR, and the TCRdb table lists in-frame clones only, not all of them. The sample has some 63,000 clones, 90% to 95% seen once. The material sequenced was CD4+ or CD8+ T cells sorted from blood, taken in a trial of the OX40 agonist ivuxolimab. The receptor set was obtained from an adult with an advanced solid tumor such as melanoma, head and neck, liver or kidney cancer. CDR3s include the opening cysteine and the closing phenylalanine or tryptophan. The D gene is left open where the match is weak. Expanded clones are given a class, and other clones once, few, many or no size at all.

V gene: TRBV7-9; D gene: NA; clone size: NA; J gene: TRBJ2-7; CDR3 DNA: TGTGCCAGCAGTTACTCGACAGGATACGAGCAGTACTTC; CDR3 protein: CASSYSTGYEQYF
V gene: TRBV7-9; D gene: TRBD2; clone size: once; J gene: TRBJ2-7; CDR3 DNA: TGTGCCAGCAGCTGGGGACTAGCGGGAGCCTACGAGCAGTACTTC; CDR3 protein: CASSWGLAGAYEQYF
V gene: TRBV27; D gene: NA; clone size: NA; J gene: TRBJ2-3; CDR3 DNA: TGTGCCAGCAGCCGCGAGGATACGCAGTATTTT; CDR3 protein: CASSREDTQYF
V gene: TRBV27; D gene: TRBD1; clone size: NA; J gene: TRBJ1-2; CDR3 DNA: TGTGCCAGCAGGACAGGGAGCCATGGCTACACCTTC; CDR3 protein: CASRTGSHGYTF
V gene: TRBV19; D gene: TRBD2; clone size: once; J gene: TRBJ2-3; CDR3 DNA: TGTGCCAGTAGTACGGGACTAGCGGCGATAGGAGCTAGCACAGATACGCAGTATTTT; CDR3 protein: CASSTGLAAIGASTDTQYF
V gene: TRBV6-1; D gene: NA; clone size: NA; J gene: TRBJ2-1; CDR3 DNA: TGTGCCAGCAGTGGTTCAAGGGAGGGGGCTAGGTACAATGAGCAGTTCTTC; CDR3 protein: CASSGSREGARYNEQFF
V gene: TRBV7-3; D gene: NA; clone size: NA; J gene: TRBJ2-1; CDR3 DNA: TGTGCCAGCAGCCCCGACCTGACAGTCGATGAGCAGTTCTTC; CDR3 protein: CASSPDLTVDEQFF
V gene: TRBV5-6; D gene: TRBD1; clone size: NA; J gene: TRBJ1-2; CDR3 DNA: TGTGCCAGCAGCTCCATCTCCGGGACAGAACTTACTTCTAACTATGGCTACACCTTC; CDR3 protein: CASSSISGTELTSNYGYTF
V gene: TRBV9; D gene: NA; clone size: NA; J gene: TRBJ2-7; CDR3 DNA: TGTGCCAGCAGCGTAGCTACAGGGACGTACGAGCAGTACTTC; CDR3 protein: CASSVATGTYEQYF
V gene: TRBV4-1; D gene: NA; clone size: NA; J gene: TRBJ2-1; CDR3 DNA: TGCGCCAGCAGCCTTGCTAATGATCCCTCCTACAATGAGCAGTTCTTC; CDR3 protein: CASSLANDPSYNEQFF
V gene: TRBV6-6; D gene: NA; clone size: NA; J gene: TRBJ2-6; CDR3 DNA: TGTGCCAGCAGCTCCGACGGCTCTGGGGCCAACGTCCTGACTTTC; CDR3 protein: CASSSDGSGANVLTF
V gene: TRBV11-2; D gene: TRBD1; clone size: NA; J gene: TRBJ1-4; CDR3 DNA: TGTGCCAGCAGCCCAGGACAGGGGGTCAAGGGAACTAATGAAAAACTGTTTTTT; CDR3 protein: CASSPGQGVKGTNEKLFF
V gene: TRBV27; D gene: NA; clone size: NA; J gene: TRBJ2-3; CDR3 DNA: TGTGCCAGCAGTTTGGGGGGATGGACAGATACGCAGTATTTT; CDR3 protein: CASSLGGWTDTQYF
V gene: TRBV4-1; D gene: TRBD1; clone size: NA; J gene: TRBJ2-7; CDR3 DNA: TGCGCCAGCAGCCAAACCGCAACAGGGGGTATGGGGTACGAGCAGTACTTC; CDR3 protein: CASSQTATGGMGYEQYF
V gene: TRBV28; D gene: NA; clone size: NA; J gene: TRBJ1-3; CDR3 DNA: TGTGCCAGCAGTTTCCCCGTTGGCTACTCTGGAAACACCATATATTTT; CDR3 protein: CASSFPVGYSGNTIYF
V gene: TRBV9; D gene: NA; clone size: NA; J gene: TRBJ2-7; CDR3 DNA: TGTGCCAGCAGCCCTGGAACAGGGACCCGGGAGCAGTACTTC; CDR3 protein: CASSPGTGTREQYF
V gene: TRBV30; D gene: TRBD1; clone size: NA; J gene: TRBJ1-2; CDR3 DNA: TGTGCCTGGTCCACGGAGGGGGCGACCCTCTATGGCTACACCTTC; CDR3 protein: CAWSTEGATLYGYTF